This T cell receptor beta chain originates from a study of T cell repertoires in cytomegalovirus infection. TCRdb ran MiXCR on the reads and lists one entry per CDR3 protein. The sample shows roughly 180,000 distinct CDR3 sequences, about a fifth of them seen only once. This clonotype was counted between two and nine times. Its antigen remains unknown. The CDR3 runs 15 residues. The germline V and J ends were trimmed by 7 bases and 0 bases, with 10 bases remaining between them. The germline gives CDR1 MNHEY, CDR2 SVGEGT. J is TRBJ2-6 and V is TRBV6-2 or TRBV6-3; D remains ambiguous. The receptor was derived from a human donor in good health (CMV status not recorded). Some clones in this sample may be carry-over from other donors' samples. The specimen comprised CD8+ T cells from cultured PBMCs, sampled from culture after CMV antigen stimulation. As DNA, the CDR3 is TGTGCCAGCATAGTGGCGAACTCTGGGGCCAACGTCCTGACTTTC. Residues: CASIVANSGANVLTF.